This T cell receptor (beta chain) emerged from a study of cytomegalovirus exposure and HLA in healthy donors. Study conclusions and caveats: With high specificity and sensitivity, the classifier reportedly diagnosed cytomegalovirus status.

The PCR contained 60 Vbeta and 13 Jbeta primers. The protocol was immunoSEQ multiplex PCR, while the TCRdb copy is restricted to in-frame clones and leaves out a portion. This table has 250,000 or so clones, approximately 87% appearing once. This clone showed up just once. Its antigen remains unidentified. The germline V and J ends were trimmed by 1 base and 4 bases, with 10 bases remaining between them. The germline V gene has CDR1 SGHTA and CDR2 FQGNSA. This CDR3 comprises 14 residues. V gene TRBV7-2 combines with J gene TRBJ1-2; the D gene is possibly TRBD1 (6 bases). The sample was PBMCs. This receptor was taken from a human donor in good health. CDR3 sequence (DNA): TGTGCCAGCAGCTTAGATCAGGGGACCTATGGCTACACCTTC. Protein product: CASSLDQGTYGYTF.